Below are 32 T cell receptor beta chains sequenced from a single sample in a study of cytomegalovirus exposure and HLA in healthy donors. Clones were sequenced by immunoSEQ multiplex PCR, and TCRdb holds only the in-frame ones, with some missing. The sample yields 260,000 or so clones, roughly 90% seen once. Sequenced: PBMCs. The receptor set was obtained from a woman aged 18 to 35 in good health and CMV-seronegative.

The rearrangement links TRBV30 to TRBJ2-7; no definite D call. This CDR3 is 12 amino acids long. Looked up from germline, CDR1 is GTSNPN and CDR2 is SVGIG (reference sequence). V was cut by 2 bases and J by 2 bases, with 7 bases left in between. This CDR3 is CAWSLSTYEQYF. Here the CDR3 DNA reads TGTGCCTGGAGTCTCAGTACCTACGAGCAGTACTTC.

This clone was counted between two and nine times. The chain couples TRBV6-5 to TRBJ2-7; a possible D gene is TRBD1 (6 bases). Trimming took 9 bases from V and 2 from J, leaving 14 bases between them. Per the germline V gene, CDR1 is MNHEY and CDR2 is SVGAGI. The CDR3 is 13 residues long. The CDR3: CARGMGTTYEQYF. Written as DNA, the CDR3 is TGTGCCAGGGGGATGGGGACAACCTACGAGCAGTACTTC.

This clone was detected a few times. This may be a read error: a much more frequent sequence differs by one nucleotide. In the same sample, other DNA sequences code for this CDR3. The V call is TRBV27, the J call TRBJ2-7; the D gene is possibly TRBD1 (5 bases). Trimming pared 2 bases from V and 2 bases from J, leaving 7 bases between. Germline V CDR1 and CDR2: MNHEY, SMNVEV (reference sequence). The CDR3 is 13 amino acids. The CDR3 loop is CASSLGRAYEQYF. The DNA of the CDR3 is TGTGCCAGCAGTTTAGGCAGGGCCTACGAGCAGTACTTC.

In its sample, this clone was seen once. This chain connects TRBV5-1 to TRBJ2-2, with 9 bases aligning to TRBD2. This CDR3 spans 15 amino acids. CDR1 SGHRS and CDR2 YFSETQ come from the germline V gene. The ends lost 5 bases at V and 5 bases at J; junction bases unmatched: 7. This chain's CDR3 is CASSGLAGSTGELFF. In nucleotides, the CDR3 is TGCGCCAGCAGTGGCCTAGCGGGAAGTACCGGGGAGCTGTTTTTT.

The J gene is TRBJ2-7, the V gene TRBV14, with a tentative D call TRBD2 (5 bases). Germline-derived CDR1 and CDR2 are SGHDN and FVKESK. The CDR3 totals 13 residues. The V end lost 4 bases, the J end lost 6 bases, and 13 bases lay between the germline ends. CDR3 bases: TGTGCCAGCAGCCGGACGGCTGGAGGCGAGCAGTACTTC. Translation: CASSRTAGGEQYF.

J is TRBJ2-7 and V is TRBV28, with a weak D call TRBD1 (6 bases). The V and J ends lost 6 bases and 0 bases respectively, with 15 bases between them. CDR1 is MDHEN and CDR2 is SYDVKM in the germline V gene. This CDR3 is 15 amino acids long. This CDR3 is CASSGRDTYSYEQYF. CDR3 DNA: TGTGCCAGCAGCGGCCGGGACACCTACTCCTACGAGCAGTACTTC.

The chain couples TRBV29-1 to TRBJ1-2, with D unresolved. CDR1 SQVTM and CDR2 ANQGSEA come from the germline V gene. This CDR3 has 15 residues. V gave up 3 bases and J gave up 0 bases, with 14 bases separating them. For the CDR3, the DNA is TGCAGCGTTGAGGCCGGGATCCTCTCTAACTATGGCTACACCTTC. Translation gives CSVEAGILSNYGYTF. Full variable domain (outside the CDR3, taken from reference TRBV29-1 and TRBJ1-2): SAVISQKPSRDICQRGTSLTIQCQVDSQVTMMFWYRQQPGQSLTLIATANQGSEATYESGFVIDKFPISRPNLTFSTLTVSNMSPEDSSIYLCSVEAGILSNYGYTFGSGTRLTVV.

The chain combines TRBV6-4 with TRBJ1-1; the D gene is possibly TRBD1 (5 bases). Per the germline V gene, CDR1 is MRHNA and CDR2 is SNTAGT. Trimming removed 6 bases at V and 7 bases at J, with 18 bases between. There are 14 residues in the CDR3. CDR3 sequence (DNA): TGTGCCAGCAGGCCCGGAGGGGATGGCATTGAAGCTTTCTTT. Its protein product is CASRPGGDGIEAFF.

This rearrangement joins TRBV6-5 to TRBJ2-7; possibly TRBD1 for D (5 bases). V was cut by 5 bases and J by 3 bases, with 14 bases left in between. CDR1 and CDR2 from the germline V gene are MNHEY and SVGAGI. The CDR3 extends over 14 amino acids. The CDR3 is CASSVQDTVYEQYF. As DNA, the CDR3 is TGTGCCAGCAGTGTACAGGACACAGTCTACGAGCAGTACTTC.

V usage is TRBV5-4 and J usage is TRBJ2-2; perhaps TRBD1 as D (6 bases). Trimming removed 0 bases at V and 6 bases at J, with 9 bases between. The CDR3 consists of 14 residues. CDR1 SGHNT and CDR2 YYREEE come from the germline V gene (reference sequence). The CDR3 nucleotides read TGTGCCAGCAGCTTGGACAGGGATGCCGGGGAGCTGTTTTTT. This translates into CASSLDRDAGELFF.

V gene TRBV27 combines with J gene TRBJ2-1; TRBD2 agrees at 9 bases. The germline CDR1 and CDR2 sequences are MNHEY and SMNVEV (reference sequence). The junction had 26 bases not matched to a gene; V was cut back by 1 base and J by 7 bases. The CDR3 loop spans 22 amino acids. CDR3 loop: CASSLFSAQGGRIAGAKNEQFF. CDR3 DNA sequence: TGTGCCAGCAGTTTATTTTCTGCACAGGGAGGAAGAATAGCGGGAGCTAAGAATGAGCAGTTCTTC.

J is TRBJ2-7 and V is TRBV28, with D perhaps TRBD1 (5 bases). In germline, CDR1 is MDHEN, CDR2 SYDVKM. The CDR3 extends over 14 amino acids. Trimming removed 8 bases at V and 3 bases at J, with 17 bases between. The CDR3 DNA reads TGTGCCAGCTGCCTGGCCAGGGCAGACTACGAGCAGTACTTC. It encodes CASCLARADYEQYF.

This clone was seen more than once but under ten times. This chain's CDR3 is CASSPKLAEIGYEQYF. CDR3 nucleotides: TGTGCCAGCTCACCCAAACTAGCGGAGATAGGCTACGAGCAGTACTTC. The genes are TRBV18 and TRBJ2-7; 8 nucleotides agree with TRBD2. The junction had 10 bases not matched to a gene; V was cut back by 3 bases and J by 3 bases. Germline CDR1 KGHSH, CDR2 LQKENI. The CDR3 has 16 amino acids.

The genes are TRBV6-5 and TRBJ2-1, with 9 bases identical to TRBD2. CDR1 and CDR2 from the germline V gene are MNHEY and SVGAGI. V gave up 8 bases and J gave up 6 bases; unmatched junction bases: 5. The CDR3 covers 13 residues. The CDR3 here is CASRTSVSNEQFF. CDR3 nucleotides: TGTGCCAGCCGGACTAGCGTAAGCAATGAGCAGTTCTTC.

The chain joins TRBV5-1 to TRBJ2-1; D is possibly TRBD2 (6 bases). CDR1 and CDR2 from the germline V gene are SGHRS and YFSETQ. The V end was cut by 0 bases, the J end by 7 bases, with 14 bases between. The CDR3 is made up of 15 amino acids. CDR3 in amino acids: CASSLGGASANEQFF. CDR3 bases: TGCGCCAGCAGCTTGGGGGGTGCTAGCGCTAATGAGCAGTTCTTC.

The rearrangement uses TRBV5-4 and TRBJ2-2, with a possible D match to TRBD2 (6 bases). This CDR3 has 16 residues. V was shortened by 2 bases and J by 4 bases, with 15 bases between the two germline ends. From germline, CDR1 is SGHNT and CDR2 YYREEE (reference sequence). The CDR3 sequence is CASSFGSGGITGELFF. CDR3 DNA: TGTGCCAGCAGCTTCGGGTCTGGCGGGATCACCGGGGAGCTGTTTTTT.

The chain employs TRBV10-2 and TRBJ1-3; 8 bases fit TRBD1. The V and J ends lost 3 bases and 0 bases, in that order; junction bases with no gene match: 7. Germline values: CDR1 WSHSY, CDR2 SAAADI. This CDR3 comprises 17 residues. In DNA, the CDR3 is TGCGCCAGCAGTGACCCGGGACAGGAGCTCTCTGGAAACACCATATATTTT. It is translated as CASSDPGQELSGNTIYF.

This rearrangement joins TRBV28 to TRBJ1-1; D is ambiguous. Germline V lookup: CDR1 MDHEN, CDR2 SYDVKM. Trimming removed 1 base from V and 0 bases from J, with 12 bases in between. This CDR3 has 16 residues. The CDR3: CASSLLGSLMNTEAFF. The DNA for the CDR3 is TGTGCCAGCAGTTTATTGGGCAGCTTAATGAACACTGAAGCTTTCTTT.

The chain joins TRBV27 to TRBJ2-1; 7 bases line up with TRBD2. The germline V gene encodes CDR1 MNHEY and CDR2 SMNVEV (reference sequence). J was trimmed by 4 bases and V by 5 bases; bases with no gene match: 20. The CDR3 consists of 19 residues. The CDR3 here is CASSLLTRIVGGEYNEQFF. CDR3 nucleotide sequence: TGTGCCAGCAGTCTCCTAACTAGAATAGTTGGGGGGGAATACAATGAGCAGTTCTTC.

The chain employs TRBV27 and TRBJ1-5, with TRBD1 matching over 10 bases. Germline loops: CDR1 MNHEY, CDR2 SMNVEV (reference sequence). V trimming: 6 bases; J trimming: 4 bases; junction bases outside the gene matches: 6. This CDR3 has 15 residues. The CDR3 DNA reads TGTGCCAGCAGAGCCCGACAGGGGGCAAATCAGCCCCAGCATTTT. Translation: CASRARQGANQPQHF.

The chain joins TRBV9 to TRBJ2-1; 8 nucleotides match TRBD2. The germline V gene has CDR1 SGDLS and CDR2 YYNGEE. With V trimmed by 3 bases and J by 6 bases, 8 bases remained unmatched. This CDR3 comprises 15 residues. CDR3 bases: TGTGCCAGCAGCGAGGGCGGGAGGCCTCGCAATGAGCAGTTCTTC. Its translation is CASSEGGRPRNEQFF. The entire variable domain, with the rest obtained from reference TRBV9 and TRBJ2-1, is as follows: DSGVTQTPKHLITATGQRVTLRCSPRSGDLSVYWYQQSLDQGLQFLIQYYNGEERAKGNILERFSAQQFPDLHSELNLSSLELGDSALYFCASSEGGRPRNEQFFGPGTRLTVL.

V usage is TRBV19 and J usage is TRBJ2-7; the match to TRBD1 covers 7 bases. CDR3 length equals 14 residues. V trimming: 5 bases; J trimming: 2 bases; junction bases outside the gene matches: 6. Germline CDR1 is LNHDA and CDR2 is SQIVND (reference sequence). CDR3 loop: CASSDRDSTYEQYF. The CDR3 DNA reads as TGTGCCAGTAGTGATCGGGACAGCACCTACGAGCAGTACTTC. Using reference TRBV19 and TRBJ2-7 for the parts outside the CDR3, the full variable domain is DGGITQSPKYLFRKEGQNVTLSCEQNLNHDAMYWYRQDPGQGLRLIYYSQIVNDFQKGDIAEGYSVSREKKESFPLTVTSAQKNPTAFYLCASSDRDSTYEQYFGPGTRLTVT.

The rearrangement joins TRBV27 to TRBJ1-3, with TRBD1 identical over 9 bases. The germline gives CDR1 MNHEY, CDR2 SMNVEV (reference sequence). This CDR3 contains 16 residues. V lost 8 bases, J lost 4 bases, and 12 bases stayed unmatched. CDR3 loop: CASPPPQGARGNTIYF. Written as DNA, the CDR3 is TGTGCCAGCCCCCCCCCACAGGGGGCGCGGGGAAACACCATATATTTT.

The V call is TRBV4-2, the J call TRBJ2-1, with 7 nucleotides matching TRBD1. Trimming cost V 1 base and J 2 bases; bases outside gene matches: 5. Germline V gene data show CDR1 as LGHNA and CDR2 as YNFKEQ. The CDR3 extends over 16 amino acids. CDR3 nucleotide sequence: TGTGCCAGCAGCCAAGGAGGGACAGTGACCTACAATGAGCAGTTCTTC. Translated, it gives CASSQGGTVTYNEQFF.

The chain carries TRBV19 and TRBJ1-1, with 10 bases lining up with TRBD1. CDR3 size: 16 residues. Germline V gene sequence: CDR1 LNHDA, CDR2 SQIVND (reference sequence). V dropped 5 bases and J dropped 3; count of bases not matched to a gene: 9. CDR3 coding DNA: TGTGCCAGTAGTCCCCGACAGGGGGCTGGTGACACTGAAGCTTTCTTT. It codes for CASSPRQGAGDTEAFF.

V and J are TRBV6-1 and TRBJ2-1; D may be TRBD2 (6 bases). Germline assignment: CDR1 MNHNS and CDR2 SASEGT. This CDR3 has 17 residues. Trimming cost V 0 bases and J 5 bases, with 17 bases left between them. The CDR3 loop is CASSEAWIWRGNNEQFF. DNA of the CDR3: TGTGCCAGCAGTGAAGCCTGGATTTGGCGGGGTAACAATGAGCAGTTCTTC.

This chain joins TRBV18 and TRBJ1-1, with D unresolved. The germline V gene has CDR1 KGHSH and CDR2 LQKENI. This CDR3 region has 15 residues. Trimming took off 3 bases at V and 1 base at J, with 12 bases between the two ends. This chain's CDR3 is CASSPLQIANTEAFF. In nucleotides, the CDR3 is TGTGCCAGCTCACCCTTACAGATTGCGAACACTGAAGCTTTCTTT.

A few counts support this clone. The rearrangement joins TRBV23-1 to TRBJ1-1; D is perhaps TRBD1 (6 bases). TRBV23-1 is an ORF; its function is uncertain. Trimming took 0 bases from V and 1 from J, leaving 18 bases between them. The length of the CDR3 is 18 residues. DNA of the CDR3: TGCGCCAGCAGTCAATCTTGGTATCAGGGGATGGGGAACACTGAAGCTTTCTTT. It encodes CASSQSWYQGMGNTEAFF.

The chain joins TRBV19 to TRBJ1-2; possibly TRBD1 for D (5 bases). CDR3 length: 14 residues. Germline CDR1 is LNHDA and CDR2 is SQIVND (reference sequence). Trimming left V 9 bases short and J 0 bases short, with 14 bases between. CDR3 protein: CASKRKTANYGYTF. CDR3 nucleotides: TGTGCCAGCAAAAGAAAGACAGCTAACTATGGCTACACCTTC.

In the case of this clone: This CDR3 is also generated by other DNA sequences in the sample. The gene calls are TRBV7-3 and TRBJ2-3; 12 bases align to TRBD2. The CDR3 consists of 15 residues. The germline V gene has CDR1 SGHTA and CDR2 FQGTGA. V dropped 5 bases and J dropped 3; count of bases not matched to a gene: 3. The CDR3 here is CASSQTSGSTDTQYF. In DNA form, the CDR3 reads TGTGCCAGCAGCCAGACTAGCGGGAGTACAGATACGCAGTATTTT.

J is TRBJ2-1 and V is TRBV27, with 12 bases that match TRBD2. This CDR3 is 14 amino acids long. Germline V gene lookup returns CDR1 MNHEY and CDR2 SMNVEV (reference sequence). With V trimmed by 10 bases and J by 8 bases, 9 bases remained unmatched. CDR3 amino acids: CATAGLAGWDEQFF. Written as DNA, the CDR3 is TGTGCCACGGCCGGACTAGCGGGATGGGATGAGCAGTTCTTC.

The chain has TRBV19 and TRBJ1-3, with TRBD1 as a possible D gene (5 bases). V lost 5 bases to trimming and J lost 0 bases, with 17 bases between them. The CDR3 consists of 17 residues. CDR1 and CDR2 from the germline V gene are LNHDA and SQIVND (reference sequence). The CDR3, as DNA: TGTGCCAGTAGTCGGGGGGGAGGCATGGGCTCTGGAAACACCATATATTTT. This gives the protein CASSRGGGMGSGNTIYF.